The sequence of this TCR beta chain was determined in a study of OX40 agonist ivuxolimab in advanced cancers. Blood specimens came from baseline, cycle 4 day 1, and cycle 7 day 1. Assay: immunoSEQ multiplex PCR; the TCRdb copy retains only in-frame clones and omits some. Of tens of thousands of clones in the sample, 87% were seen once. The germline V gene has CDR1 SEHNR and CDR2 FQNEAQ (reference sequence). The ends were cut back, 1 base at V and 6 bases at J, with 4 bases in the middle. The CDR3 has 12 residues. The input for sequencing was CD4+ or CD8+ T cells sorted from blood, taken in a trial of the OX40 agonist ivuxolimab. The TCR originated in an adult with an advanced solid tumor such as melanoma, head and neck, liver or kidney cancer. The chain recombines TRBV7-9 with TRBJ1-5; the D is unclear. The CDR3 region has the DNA TGTGCCAGCAGCTTAGGGGGTCAGCCCCAGCATTTT. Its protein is CASSLGGQPQHF.